The sequence of this T cell receptor (beta chain) was determined in a study of blood T cell repertoires in COVID-19. Study-level background: Sample material is recorded as cDNA or gDNA derived from T cells, B-cell-depleted T cells, or PBMCs.

Clones were read by immunoSEQ multiplex PCR, and TCRdb kept only the in-frame ones, dropping some. There are about 110,000 clones in the sample; 82% occur only once, and more than 15% lies in the top ten. This clone was recorded only once. Germline CDR1 SGDLS, CDR2 YYNGEE. Unmatched junction bases numbered 18, after V lost 4 bases and J lost 4 bases. The CDR3 runs 18 residues. Input material: peripheral blood. The V and J genes are TRBV9 and TRBJ1-1; 8 bases line up with TRBD1. This clonotype was obtained from a woman aged 60-75 years with acute or convalescent COVID-19. The DNA of the CDR3 is TGTGCCAGCAGCCAAAACGGGCCCGGGACAGGAGGGTCCACTGAAGCTTTCTTT. Protein: CASSQNGPGTGGSTEAFF.